Reported below is one T cell receptor (beta chain). This entry is derived from a study of cytomegalovirus exposure and HLA in healthy donors. Study-level background: About 85 million unique TCRs from HLA-typed donors were held in an early release of data.

60 Vbeta and 13 Jbeta primers were used in PCR. Only in-frame clones appear in the TCRdb table, and some are missing; sequencing was by immunoSEQ multiplex PCR. The sample records about 150,000 clones, around 83% being singletons. Between the trimmed V and J ends, which lost 8 bases and 2 bases, there was a span of 10 bases. The length of the CDR3 is 12 residues. Per the germline V gene, CDR1 is SEHNR and CDR2 is FQNEAQ (reference sequence). The receptor was isolated from a woman younger than 35 in good health and CMV-seronegative. The chain joins TRBV7-9 to TRBJ2-7; D unclear. The sample comprised PBMCs. The DNA of the CDR3 is TGTGCCAGCTCGGAGTTGGCCTACGAGCAGTACTTC. Its protein is CASSELAYEQYF.